This is a list of T cell receptor beta chains from one sample in a study of blood T cell repertoires in COVID-19. Assay used: immunoSEQ multiplex PCR; TCRdb lists only in-frame clones, some missing. The sample contains roughly 250,000 clones, approximately 91% of which appear only once. Source material: peripheral blood. These receptors all stem from a woman aged 40 to 55 who had recovered from COVID-19. The CDR3 runs from the conserved cysteine through the conserved F or W. A D gene is named only where the DNA matches it firmly. A row's size may be missing; if present it is once, few, many or a size class.

v_gene	d_gene	abundance	j_gene	CDR3nt	CDR3aa
TRBV5-6	-	-	TRBJ1-3	TGTGCCAGCAGCTTGCCAGGGGCTAGAAACACCATATATTTT	CASSLPGARNTIYF
TRBV5-5	TRBD1	once	TRBJ1-6	TGTGCCAGCAGCTTGTGGGGGACAGGGGAATCACCCCTCCACTTT	CASSLWGTGESPLHF
TRBV19	-	-	TRBJ2-1	TGTGCCAGTAGTTCCTACAGGGGACTGTACAATGAGCAGTTCTTC	CASSSYRGLYNEQFF
TRBV4-3	-	-	TRBJ1-6	TGCGCCAGCAGCCAAGGGGGAGGGACGGATTCACCCCTCCACTTT	CASSQGGGTDSPLHF
TRBV5-1	TRBD1	-	TRBJ1-2	TGCGCCAGCAGCTTTGGGACAGGGGGCTCTTTTTTCAGTGGTGGCTACACCTTC	CASSFGTGGSFFSGGYTF
TRBV10-3	TRBD1	once	TRBJ2-7	TGTGCCATCTCTTCGGACAGGGGGTACGAGCAGTACTTC	CAISSDRGYEQYF
TRBV6-6	TRBD1	-	TRBJ2-7	TGTGCCAGCAGCCAGGGGGTTGTAGGGTACGAGCAGTACTTC	CASSQGVVGYEQYF
TRBV7-9	TRBD1	-	TRBJ2-2	TGTGCCAGCAGCTCAGGGGGCGCCCCCCGAGCGAACACCGGGGAGCTGTTTTTT	CASSSGGAPRANTGELFF
TRBV6-2/TRBV6-3	-	-	TRBJ2-2	TGTGCCAGCAGCCAAGGAGCGGTGAACACCGGGGAGCTGTTTTTT	CASSQGAVNTGELFF
TRBV9	TRBD1	-	TRBJ2-1	TGTGCCAGCAGCGTAGATTCTGGCGGACAGGGGGCCGATGAGCAGTTCTTC	CASSVDSGGQGADEQFF
TRBV10-3	-	-	TRBJ2-6	TGTGCCATCAGTGAGGGTCTGGCCTCTGGGGCCAACGTCCTGACTTTC	CAISEGLASGANVLTF
TRBV24-1	-	-	TRBJ1-2	TGTGCCACCAGTGAAAAACAGTCCTATGGCTACACCTTC	CATSEKQSYGYTF
TRBV9	TRBD1	-	TRBJ2-2	TGTGCCAGCAGCGCTCAGTGGACAGGGCTAAGGAACACCGGGGAGCTGTTTTTT	CASSAQWTGLRNTGELFF